This T cell receptor (beta chain) originates from a study of cytomegalovirus exposure and HLA in healthy donors. Overall study results and limits: Cytomegalovirus association was listed for around 170 TCR beta chains. Common viral pathogens (according to a later analysis) appeared linked to several of the most significant clusters. The likely explanation for a cluster of highly shared sequence variants was sequencing artifact.

A word on this clone: Its antigen is unknown.

The study ran its PCR with 60 Vbeta and 13 Jbeta primers. Authors' data handling: Per a later analysis, the number of unique TCR beta chains was some 82 million, of which 10 million to 11 million were shared. This table comes from immunoSEQ multiplex PCR, and its TCRdb copy is limited to in-frame clones, with some not included. V and J calls and clone size are those listed in that table; D and trimming were worked out from the DNA. The sample carries about 190,000 clones, approximately 80% recorded once. Unmatched junction bases numbered 4, after V lost 0 bases and J lost 8 bases. The CDR3 is 14 amino acids. Per germline, CDR1 PRHDT and CDR2 FYEKMQ (reference sequence).

The clonotype was recovered from a woman aged 45 to 65 in good health and CMV-seropositive. The V gene is TRBV13, the J gene TRBJ1-2; 9 bases map to TRBD1. Sequencing used PBMCs. In DNA form, the CDR3 reads TGTGCCAGCAGCTTAGGACAGGGGGCGTCGGGCTACACCTTC. The encoded protein is CASSLGQGASGYTF.